This T cell receptor beta chain derives from a study of T cells in Graves' hyperthyroidism and ophthalmopathy. Overall study results and limits: Stable hyperthyroidism was separated from ophthalmopathy by a model based on 13 V-J features. Among clonotypes expanded in thyroid above 0.001, most were also found in blood.

This clonotype was picked up many times. Its matching antigen is unknown. Amplified TCR beta CDR3 regions came from RNA transcripts. The TCR CDR3 first-round RT-PCR relied on the HTBI primer set. From the multiplex PCR reads, TCRdb called clonotypes with MiXCR, one entry per CDR3 protein. This sample has about 550,000 distinct CDR3 sequences; less than 25% occur once, and the top ten carry around 27%. Uncontrolled infection, other autoimmune disease, pregnancy and lactation each barred patients from inclusion. Isolation of PBMCs was performed on 8 to 10 ml fresh peripheral blood. Germline CDR1 is MDHEN and CDR2 is SYDVKM. The V end lost 2 bases, the J end lost 5 bases, and 10 bases lay between the germline ends. There are 14 residues in the CDR3.

The chain uses TRBV28 and TRBJ1-5, with D unresolved. The sequenced material came from blood. The TCR originated in a man aged 18 to 30 with Graves' hyperthyroidism. The chain's CDR3 is CASSLGSLYQPQHF. For the CDR3, the DNA is TGTGCCAGCAGTTTAGGTTCCCTTTATCAGCCCCAGCATTTT.